These 5 T cell receptor beta chains were sequenced from one sample in a study of blood T cell repertoires in COVID-19. Assay: immunoSEQ multiplex PCR; the TCRdb copy retains only in-frame clones and omits some. The table records 200,000 to 250,000 clones, over 80% of them present only once. The sequenced material came from PBMCs or T cells enriched from blood (not recorded which). These receptors were collected from a woman aged 25 to 45 who had been exposed to COVID-19.

This chain joins TRBV3-1 (or the pseudogene TRBV3-2) and TRBJ2-7; 12 positions match TRBD1. Germline CDR1 LGHDT, CDR2 YNNKEL (reference sequence). The junction had 4 bases not matched to a gene; V was cut back by 4 bases and J by 3 bases. The CDR3 totals 15 residues. DNA for the CDR3: TGTGCCAGCAGCCGGGGGACAGGGGGCCTCTACGAGCAGTACTTC. This encodes CASSRGTGGLYEQYF.

The rearrangement links TRBV5-5 to TRBJ2-3; tentatively, D is TRBD2 (6 bases). Germline lookup yields CDR1 SGHKS and CDR2 YYEKEE (reference sequence). The CDR3 covers 15 residues. With 7 bases removed from V and 0 bases from J, the gap between germline ends came to 15 bases. The CDR3 nucleotides are TGTGCCAGCGGGAGGCAAGCCATTAGCACAGATACGCAGTATTTT. Its translation: CASGRQAISTDTQYF.

V gene TRBV7-9 combines with J gene TRBJ2-1, with a weak D call TRBD2 (5 bases). Germline V gives CDR1 SEHNR, CDR2 FQNEAQ (reference sequence). The CDR3 contains 12 residues. Trimming shortened V by 1 base and J by 15 bases, and 13 bases separated the two germline ends. The CDR3 protein is CASSLEASGAFF. For the CDR3, the DNA is TGTGCCAGCAGCTTAGAGGCCAGCGGCGCGTTCTTC.

The CDR3 spells CASSVVSGSNEQFF. Written as DNA, the CDR3 is TGTGCCAGCAGCGTAGTTAGCGGGAGTAATGAGCAGTTCTTC. The rearrangement joins TRBV9 to TRBJ2-1; 9 bases agree with TRBD2. V lost 0 bases, J lost 7 bases, and 2 bases stayed unmatched. The CDR3 extends over 14 amino acids. The germline CDR1 and CDR2 sequences are SGDLS and YYNGEE.

The chain employs TRBV5-1 and TRBJ1-2; 8 bases line up with TRBD1. Germline values: CDR1 SGHRS, CDR2 YFSETQ. V lost 4 bases and J lost 5; bases outside the gene matches: 10. CDR3 length: 15 residues. CDR3 residues: CASSESGTGLYGYTF. The CDR3 nucleotides read TGCGCCAGCAGCGAGTCCGGGACAGGCCTATATGGCTACACCTTC.